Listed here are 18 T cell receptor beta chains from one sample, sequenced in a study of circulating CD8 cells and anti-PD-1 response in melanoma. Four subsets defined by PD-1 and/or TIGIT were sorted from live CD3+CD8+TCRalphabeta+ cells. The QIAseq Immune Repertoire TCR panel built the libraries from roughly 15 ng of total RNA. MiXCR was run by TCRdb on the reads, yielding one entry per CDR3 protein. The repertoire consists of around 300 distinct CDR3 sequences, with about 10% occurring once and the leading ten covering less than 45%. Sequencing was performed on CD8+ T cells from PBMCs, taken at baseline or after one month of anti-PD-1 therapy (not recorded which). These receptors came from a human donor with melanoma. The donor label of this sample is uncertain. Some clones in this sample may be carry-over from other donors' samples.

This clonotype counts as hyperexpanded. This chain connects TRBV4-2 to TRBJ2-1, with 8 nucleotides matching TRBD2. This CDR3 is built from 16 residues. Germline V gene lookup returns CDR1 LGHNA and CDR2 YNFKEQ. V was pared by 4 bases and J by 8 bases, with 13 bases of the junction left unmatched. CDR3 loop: CASSPKAGEPTHEQFF. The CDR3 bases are TGTGCCAGCAGCCCCAAAGCGGGGGAGCCTACCCATGAGCAGTTCTTC.

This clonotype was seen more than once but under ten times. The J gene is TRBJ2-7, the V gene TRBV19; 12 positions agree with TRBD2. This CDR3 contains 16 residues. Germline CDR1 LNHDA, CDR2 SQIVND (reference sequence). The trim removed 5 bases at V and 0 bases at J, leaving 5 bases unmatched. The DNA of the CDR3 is TGTGCCAGTAGTCCAGGACTAGCGGGGAGCTCCTACGAGCAGTACTTC. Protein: CASSPGLAGSSYEQYF.

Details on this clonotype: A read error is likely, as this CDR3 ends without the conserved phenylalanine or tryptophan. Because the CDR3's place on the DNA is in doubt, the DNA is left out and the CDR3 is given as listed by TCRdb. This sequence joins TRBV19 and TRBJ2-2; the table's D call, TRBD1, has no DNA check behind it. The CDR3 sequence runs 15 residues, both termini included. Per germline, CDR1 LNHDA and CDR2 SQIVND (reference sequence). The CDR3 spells CASSIDPGQLQSRIL.

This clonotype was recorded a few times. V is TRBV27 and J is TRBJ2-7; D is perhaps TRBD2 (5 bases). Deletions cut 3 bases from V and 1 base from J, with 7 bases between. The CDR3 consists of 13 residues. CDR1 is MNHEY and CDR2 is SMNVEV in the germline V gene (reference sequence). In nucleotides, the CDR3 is TGTGCCAGCAGTTTCGGGATGTCCTACGAGCAGTACTTC. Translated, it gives CASSFGMSYEQYF.

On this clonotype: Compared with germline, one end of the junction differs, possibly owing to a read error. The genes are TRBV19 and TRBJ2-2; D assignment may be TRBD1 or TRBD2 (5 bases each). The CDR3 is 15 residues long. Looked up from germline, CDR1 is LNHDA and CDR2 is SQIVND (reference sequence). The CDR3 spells CASSIDPGQLQSRIF. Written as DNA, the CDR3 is TGTGCCAGTAGTATAGATCCGGGGCAGCTCCAGAGCAGGATTTTT. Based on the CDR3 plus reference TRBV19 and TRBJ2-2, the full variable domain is DGGITQSPKYLFRKEGQNVTLSCEQNLNHDAMYWYRQDPGQGLRLIYYSQIVNDFQKGDIAEGYSVSREKKESFPLTVTSAQKNPTAFYLCASSIDPGQLQSRIFGEGSRLTVL.

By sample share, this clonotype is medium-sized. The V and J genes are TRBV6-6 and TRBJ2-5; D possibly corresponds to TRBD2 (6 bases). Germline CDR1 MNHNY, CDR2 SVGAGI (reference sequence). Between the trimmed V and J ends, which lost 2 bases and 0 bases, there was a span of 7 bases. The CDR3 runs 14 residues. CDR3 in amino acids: CASSYAGNQETQYF. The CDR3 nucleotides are TGTGCCAGCAGTTACGCGGGAAACCAAGAGACCCAGTACTTC.

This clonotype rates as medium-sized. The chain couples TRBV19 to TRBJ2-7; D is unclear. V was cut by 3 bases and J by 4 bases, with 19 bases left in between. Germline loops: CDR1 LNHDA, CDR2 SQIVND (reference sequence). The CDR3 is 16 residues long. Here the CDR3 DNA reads TGTGCCAGTAGTATCCGGCTGGGAAAGGGTGGATACGAGCAGTACTTC. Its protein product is CASSIRLGKGGYEQYF.

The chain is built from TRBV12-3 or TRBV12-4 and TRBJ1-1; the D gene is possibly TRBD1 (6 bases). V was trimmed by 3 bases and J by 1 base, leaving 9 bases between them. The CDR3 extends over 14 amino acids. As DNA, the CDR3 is TGTGCCAGCAGTTTCGGGGGCGGGAACACTGAAGCTTTCTTT. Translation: CASSFGGGNTEAFF.

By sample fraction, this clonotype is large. Here the CDR3 reads CASSEDRGLETQYF. The CDR3 DNA is TGTGCCAGCAGTGAAGACAGGGGGCTCGAGACCCAGTACTTC. This rearrangement joins TRBV2 to TRBJ2-5; TRBD1 agrees at 9 bases. The CDR3 extends over 14 amino acids. The ends lost 1 base at V and 5 bases at J; junction bases unmatched: 2. In germline, CDR1 is SNHLY, CDR2 FYNNEI.

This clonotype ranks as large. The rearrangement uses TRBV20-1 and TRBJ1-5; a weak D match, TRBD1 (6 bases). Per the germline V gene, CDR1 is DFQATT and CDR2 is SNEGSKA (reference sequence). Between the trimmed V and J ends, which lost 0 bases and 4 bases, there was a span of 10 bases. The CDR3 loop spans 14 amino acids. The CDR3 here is CSARDPGENQPQHF. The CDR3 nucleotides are TGCAGTGCTAGAGATCCAGGGGAAAATCAGCCCCAGCATTTT.

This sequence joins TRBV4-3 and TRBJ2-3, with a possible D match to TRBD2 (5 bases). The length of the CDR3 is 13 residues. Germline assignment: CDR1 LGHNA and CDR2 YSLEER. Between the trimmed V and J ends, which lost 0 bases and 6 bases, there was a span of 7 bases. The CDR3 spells CASSQDPGDTQYF. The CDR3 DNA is TGCGCCAGCAGCCAAGACCCGGGGGATACGCAGTATTTT.

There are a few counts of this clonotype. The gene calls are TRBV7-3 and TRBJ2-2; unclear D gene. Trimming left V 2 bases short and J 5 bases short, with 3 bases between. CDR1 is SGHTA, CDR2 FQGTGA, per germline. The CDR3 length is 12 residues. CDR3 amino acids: CASSLGTGELFF. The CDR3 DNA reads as TGTGCCAGCAGCTTAGGGACCGGGGAGCTGTTTTTT.

CDR3 DNA: TGTGCCAGCCGATTCGCGGCGGGGGTGGACACTGAAGCTTTCTTT. It encodes CASRFAAGVDTEAFF. This chain connects TRBV5-6 to TRBJ1-1; D possibly corresponds to TRBD1 (5 bases). Trimming took 7 bases from V and 3 from J, leaving 19 bases between them. Germline V gene sequence: CDR1 SGHDT, CDR2 YYEEEE. The CDR3 is 15 residues long. Using reference TRBV5-6 and TRBJ1-1 for the parts outside the CDR3, the full variable domain is DAGVTQSPTHLIKTRGQQVTLRCSPKSGHDTVSWYQQALGQGPQFIFQYYEEEERQRGNFPDRFSGHQFPNYSSELNVNALLLGDSALYLCASRFAAGVDTEAFFGQGTRLTVV.

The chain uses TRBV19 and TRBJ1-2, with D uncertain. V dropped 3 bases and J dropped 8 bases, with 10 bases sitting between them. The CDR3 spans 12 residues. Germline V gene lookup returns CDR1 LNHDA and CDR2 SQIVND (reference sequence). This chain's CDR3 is CASSIGTFGYTF. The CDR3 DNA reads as TGTGCCAGTAGTATTGGCACGTTCGGCTACACCTTC.

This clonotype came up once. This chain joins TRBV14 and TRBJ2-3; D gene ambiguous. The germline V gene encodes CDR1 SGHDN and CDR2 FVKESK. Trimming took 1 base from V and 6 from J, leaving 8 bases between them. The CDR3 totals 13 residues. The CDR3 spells CASSQAARDTQYF. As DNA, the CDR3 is TGTGCCAGCAGCCAAGCAGCCCGCGATACGCAGTATTTT.

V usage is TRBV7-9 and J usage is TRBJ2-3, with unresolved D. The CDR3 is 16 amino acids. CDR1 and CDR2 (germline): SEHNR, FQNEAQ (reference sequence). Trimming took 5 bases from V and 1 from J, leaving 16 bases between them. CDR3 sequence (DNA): TGTGCCAGCAGCACCAGGACGGCTCCTGGCACAGATACGCAGTATTTT. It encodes CASSTRTAPGTDTQYF. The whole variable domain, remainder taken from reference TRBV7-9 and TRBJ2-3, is DTGVSQNPRHKITKRGQNVTFRCDPISEHNRLYWYRQTLGQGPEFLTYFQNEAQLEKSRLLSDRFSAERPKGSFSTLEIQRTEQGDSAMYLCASSTRTAPGTDTQYFGPGTRLTVL.

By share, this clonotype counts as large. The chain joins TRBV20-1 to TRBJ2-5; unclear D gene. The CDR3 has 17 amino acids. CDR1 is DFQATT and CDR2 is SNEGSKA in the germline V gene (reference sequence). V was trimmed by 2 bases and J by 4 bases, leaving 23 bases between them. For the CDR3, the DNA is TGCAGTGCTAGATCGGGCGGAGCCCACGGCCCTCCAGAGACCCAGTACTTC. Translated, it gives CSARSGGAHGPPETQYF.

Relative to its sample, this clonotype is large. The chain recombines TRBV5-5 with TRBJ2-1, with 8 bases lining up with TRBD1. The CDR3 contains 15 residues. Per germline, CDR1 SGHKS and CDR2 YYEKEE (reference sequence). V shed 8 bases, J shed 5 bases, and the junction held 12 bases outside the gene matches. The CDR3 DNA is TGTGCCAGTAGTGCCCCAGGGGGCACCAACAATGAGCAGTTCTTC. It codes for CASSAPGGTNNEQFF.